This TCR beta chain appears in the sequencing data of a study of regulatory and conventional T cells in RAG deficiency. The study's findings and limits: Omenn patients showed >80% Treg-Tconv overlap and shorter CDR3 lengths. Omenn CD25-high CD127-low cells may be activated cells, not true Tregs. Shannon entropy fell and Simpson indices rose in RAG-deficient patients.

CDR1 and CDR2 from the germline V gene are SGHAT and FQNNGV. V gave up 3 bases and J gave up 1 base, with 6 bases separating them. The CDR3 is made up of 13 amino acids. Genomic DNA came from blood regulatory T cells gated CD4+ CD25-high CD127-low. In the case of this clone: Antigen specificity is unknown.

The table came from immunoSEQ multiplex PCR; TCRdb's copy has only in-frame clones and leaves some out. The sample lists roughly 28,000 clones, 75% to 95% seen once, with roughly 0.74% in the top ten. The same sample was also studied in work on regulatory T cells. That investigation notes: Amplification used 52 TRBV primers and 13 TRBJ primers.

Sequenced input: Tregs sorted from blood. The rearrangement uses TRBV11-2 and TRBJ1-1; no clear D. The TCR was taken from a human donor in good health. CDR3 loop: CASSFGQNTEAFF. The CDR3 nucleotides read TGTGCCAGCAGCTTTGGGCAGAACACTGAAGCTTTCTTT.